The clone carrying this TCR beta chain was counted at least ten times. The CDR3 is 16 amino acids. The germline CDR1 and CDR2 sequences are LGHNA and YNFKEQ. Germline trimming cut 4 bases from V and 2 bases from J; bases unmatched to any gene: 6. The data were obtained in a study of naive and memory T cell subsets. An equimolar mix of two oligonucleotides served as the beta constant-region primer for TRBC1 and TRBC2. TCRdb fed the UMI-ligation and nested PCR reads into MiXCR, producing one record per CDR3 protein. The sample yields under 35,000 distinct CDR3 sequences, about 11% seen once. The source of this sequence is a human donor in good health. The chain has TRBV4-2 and TRBJ2-3, with 10 positions matching TRBD1. Sequences were obtained from effector memory CD4+ T cells from blood. Sample subset: effector memory, CD45RA- CD27-. CDR3 region: CASSPGQGEITDTQYF. CDR3 sequence (DNA): TGTGCCAGCAGCCCCGGACAGGGGGAGATCACAGATACGCAGTATTTT.